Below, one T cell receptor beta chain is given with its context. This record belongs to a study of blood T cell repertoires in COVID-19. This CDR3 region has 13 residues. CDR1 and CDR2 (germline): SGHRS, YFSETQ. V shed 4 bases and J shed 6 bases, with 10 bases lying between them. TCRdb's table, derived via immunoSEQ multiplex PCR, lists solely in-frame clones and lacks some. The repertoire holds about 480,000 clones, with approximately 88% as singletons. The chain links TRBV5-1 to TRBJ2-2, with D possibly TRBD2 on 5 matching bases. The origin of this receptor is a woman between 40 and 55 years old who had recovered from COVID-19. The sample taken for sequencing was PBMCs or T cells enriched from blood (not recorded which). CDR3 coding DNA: TGCGCCAGCAGCGTAGACTACGCCGGGGAGCTGTTTTTT. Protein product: CASSVDYAGELFF.